This T cell receptor beta chain was retrieved from a study of CD8 T cells in Susac syndrome. TCR beta from blood CD8+ and CD4+ T cells was sequenced. Healthy donors acted as controls, with matching for age and sex. Negative magnetic isolation gave CD8+ and CD4+ cells; FACS enriched CD8+ TEMRA. A quantity of roughly 0.5 to 1 ug RNA underwent reverse transcription using random hexamers. An immunoSEQ multiplex PCR amplified TCR beta CDR3 over 54 Vbeta and 13 Jbeta. TCRdb analysed the immunoSEQ multiplex PCR reads with MiXCR anew, one entry per CDR3 protein. This repertoire shows around 200,000 distinct CDR3 sequences, 85% to 95% found once; its top ten account for approximately 0.094%. The V gene lost 0 bases and the J gene lost 5 bases, with 10 bases spanning the gap. Germline V CDR1 and CDR2: LNHNV, YYDKDF (reference sequence). The CDR3 totals 14 residues.

This sequence joins TRBV15 and TRBJ2-5; D is undetermined. The sequence was obtained from a human donor in good health. Material: CD4+ T cells from PBMCs. For the CDR3, the DNA is TGTGCCACCAGCAGAGATGGATCGAGGGAGACCCAGTACTTC. Protein product: CATSRDGSRETQYF.